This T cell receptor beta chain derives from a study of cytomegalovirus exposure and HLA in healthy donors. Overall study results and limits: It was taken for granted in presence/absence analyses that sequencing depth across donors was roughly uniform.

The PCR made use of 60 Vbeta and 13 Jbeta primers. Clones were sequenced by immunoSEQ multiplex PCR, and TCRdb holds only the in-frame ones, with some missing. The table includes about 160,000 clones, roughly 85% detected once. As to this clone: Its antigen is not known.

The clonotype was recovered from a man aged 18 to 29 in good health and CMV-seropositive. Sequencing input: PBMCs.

Here the CDR3 reads CASSPGTGGRLTETQYF. CDR3 DNA: TGCGCCAGCAGCCCCGGGACAGGGGGCCGGTTAACGGAGACCCAGTACTTC. This chain joins TRBV5-1 and TRBJ2-5; TRBD1 agrees at 12 bases. Germline V gene data show CDR1 as SGHRS and CDR2 as YFSETQ. This CDR3 is 17 amino acids long. V was pared by 4 bases and J by 5 bases, with 12 bases of the junction left unmatched.